A selection of T cell receptor beta chains follows, all from one sample in a study of cytomegalovirus exposure and HLA in healthy donors. Libraries were prepared by immunoSEQ multiplex PCR; TCRdb keeps only in-frame clonotypes and omits some of them. The sample holds approximately 100,000 clones, about 75% seen once. The sequenced sample consisted of PBMCs. These receptors were obtained from a male donor in good health and CMV-seropositive. Each CDR3 is given with its conserved first and last residue. Each record gives: clone size, V gene, J gene, CDR3 length, D gene, CDR3 DNA, CDR3 protein. A D gene is named only where the DNA matches it firmly. Only part of the rows carry a size: once, few, many, or a class if the clone is expanded.

>-|TRBV2|TRBJ1-5|12|-
TGTGCCAGCGACCCCGGGGTCCAGCCCCAGCATTTT
CASDPGVQPQHF
>-|TRBV30|TRBJ1-5|15|-
TGTGCCTGGAGCCAGGGACACAGTAGCAATCAGCCCCAGCATTTT
CAWSQGHSSNQPQHF
>-|TRBV6-1|TRBJ1-1|14|-
TGTGCCAGCAGTCGACAGAAACAGAACACTGAAGCTTTCTTT
CASSRQKQNTEAFF
>-|TRBV7-9|TRBJ1-5|13|-
TGTGCCAGCAGCTTAACCGGGGTCCAGCCCCAGCATTTT
CASSLTGVQPQHF
>-|TRBV5-1|TRBJ1-1|14|TRBD1
TGCGCCAGCAGCACTGGGACAGTGAACACTGAAGCTTTCTTT
CASSTGTVNTEAFF
>-|TRBV27|TRBJ2-3|15|TRBD2
TGTGCCAGCAGTTTGGGGACTAGCGGCACAGATACGCAGTATTTT
CASSLGTSGTDTQYF
>-|TRBV4-3|TRBJ1-6|15|-
TGCGCCAGCAGCCAAGATATGGGACAAGCTTCACCCCTCCACTTT
CASSQDMGQASPLHF
>-|TRBV6-6|TRBJ2-7|15|TRBD1
TGTGCCAGCAGTTCCCGGGACAGGGTTGTCTACGAGCAGTACTTC
CASSSRDRVVYEQYF
>-|TRBV6-5|TRBJ2-7|15|-
TGTGCCAGCAGTCAGCGGGTCGGGGTCTCCTACGAGCAGTACTTC
CASSQRVGVSYEQYF
>once|TRBV7-3|TRBJ1-1|13|-
TGTGCCAGCAGCGCCGGGGTGAACACTGAAGCTTTCTTT
CASSAGVNTEAFF
>-|TRBV6-6|TRBJ2-3|13|-
TGTGCCAGCCATGGAGGGGCTGGAGATACGCAGTATTTT
CASHGGAGDTQYF
>-|TRBV5-6|TRBJ2-3|17|TRBD2
TGTGCCAGCAGCTTTTCGTTAACTAGCGGGAGTCCAGATACGCAGTATTTT
CASSFSLTSGSPDTQYF
>-|TRBV2|TRBJ2-1|15|-
TGTGCCAGCAGTGAAGCAGGGGGAAAACTACATGAGCAGTTCTTC
CASSEAGGKLHEQFF
>-|TRBV7-3|TRBJ2-5|13|TRBD2
TGTGCCAGCAGCTCGTCTAGCGGGGAGACCCAGTACTTC
CASSSSSGETQYF
>once|TRBV14|TRBJ2-1|18|TRBD2
TGTGCCAGCAGCCAAGCTTGGGGACTAGCGGGAGAATCCAATGAGCAGTTCTTC
CASSQAWGLAGESNEQFF
>once|TRBV7-9|TRBJ2-5|16|-
TGTGCCAGCAGCTTAGCCGGGGCAGGGGAGGGCGAGACCCAGTACTTC
CASSLAGAGEGETQYF
>few|TRBV19|TRBJ1-5|14|TRBD1
TGTGCCAGTAGTACGGGACAGGGCCATCAGCCCCAGCATTTT
CASSTGQGHQPQHF
>few|TRBV6-5|TRBJ2-3|15|TRBD2
TGTGCCAGCAGCAGGAGCGGGGGGTTTGGAGATACGCAGTATTTT
CASSRSGGFGDTQYF
>-|TRBV14|TRBJ2-3|15|-
TGTGCCAGCAAACGAGGGTCCTCTAGCACAGATACGCAGTATTTT
CASKRGSSSTDTQYF
>-|TRBV9|TRBJ2-7|14|TRBD1
TGTGCCAGCAGCCCTGACAGGGTTCTCCACGAGCAGTACTTC
CASSPDRVLHEQYF